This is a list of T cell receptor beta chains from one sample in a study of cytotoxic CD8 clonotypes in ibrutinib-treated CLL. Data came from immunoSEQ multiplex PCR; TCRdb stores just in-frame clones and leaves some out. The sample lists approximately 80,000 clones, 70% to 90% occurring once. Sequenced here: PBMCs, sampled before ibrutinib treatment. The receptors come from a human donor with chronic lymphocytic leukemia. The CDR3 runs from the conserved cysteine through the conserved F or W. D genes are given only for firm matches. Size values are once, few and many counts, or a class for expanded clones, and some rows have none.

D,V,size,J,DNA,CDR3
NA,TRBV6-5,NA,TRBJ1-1,TGTGCCAGCAGTTACTCGACGGGGGCGCAGACTGAAGCTTTCTTT,CASSYSTGAQTEAFF
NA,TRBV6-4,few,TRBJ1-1,TGTGCCAGCAGTAGAGGGGATCGGACTGAAGCTTTCTTT,CASSRGDRTEAFF
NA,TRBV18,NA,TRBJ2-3,TGTGCCAGCTCACCCGCCCCCAGCGGAGTCACAGATACGCAGTATTTT,CASSPAPSGVTDTQYF
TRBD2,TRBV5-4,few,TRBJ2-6,TGTGCCAGCAGCCCTCGGGAGGGTGGGGCCAACGTCCTGACTTTC,CASSPREGGANVLTF
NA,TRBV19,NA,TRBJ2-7,TGTGCCAGTAGTATAGATCGGGAAGGCTCCTACGAGCAGTACTTC,CASSIDREGSYEQYF
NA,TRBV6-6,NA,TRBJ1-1,TGTGCCAGCAGCCTGGACAGATCGAACACTGAAGCTTTCTTT,CASSLDRSNTEAFF
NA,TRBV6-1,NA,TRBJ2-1,TGTGCCAGCAGTGAAGTGGGTAGCCCCGATGAGCAGTTCTTC,CASSEVGSPDEQFF
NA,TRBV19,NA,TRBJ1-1,TGTGCCAGTAGTAATCAGGGAACGACTGAAGCTTTCTTT,CASSNQGTTEAFF
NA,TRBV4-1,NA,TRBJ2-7,TGCGCCAGCAGCCAAGGGCGACAGTACTACTCCTACGAGCAGTACTTC,CASSQGRQYYSYEQYF
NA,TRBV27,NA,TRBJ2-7,TGTGCCAGCAGTTTTCAACTACCCTACGAGCAGTACTTC,CASSFQLPYEQYF
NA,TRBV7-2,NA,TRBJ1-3,TGTGCCAGCAGCTTATTCTCCGGGGCTGGAAACACCATATATTTT,CASSLFSGAGNTIYF
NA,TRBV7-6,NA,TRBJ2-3,TGTGCCAGCAGCCAAAGACTAGAACGCACAGATACGCAGTATTTT,CASSQRLERTDTQYF
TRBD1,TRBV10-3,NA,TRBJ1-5,TGTGCCATCAGTGAGTCGCGGACAGGGGTCAATCAGCCCCAGCATTTT,CAISESRTGVNQPQHF
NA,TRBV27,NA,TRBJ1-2,TGTGCCAGCAGCCGTGCCCTGGGCAGTCTGGCCTATGGCTACACCTTC,CASSRALGSLAYGYTF
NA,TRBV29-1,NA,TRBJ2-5,TGCAGCGTTGAATTCGGGGCCTTCCAAGAGACCCAGTACTTC,CSVEFGAFQETQYF
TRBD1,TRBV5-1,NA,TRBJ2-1,TGCGCCAGCAACAGCTTGGGTGCTGGACAGGGGGCGCTTAAATCCTACAATGAGCAGTTCTTC,CASNSLGAGQGALKSYNEQFF
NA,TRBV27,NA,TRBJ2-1,TGTGCCAGCAGTTTCTTTCAAAAGAACTACAATGAGCAGTTCTTC,CASSFFQKNYNEQFF
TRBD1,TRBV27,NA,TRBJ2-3,TGTGCCAGCAGTTTATTGACAGGGGTTTCGGCAGATACGCAGTATTTT,CASSLLTGVSADTQYF
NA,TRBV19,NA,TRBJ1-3,TGTGCCAGTAGTATAATACGGACAGATGGAAACACCATATATTTT,CASSIIRTDGNTIYF
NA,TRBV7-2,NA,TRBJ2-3,TGTGCCAGCAGCTTAATCGACAGGTTAAGCACAGATACGCAGTATTTT,CASSLIDRLSTDTQYF
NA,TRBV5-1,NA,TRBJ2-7,TGCGCCAGCAGCTTTGGCAGGGGATATGACTACGAGCAGTACTTC,CASSFGRGYDYEQYF
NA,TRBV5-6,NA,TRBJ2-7,TGTGCCAGCAGCTACACGGGGACATGGATAAACGAGCAGTACTTC,CASSYTGTWINEQYF
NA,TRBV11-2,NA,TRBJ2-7,TGTGCCAGCACCTATGGGGCAGCCCGAACCTACGAGCAGTACTTC,CASTYGAARTYEQYF
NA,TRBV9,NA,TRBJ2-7,TGTGCCAGCAGCGTAGCTTGGGGGGCGCACGAGCAGTACTTC,CASSVAWGAHEQYF
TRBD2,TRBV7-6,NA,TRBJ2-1,TGTGCCAGCGGGACTAGCGGGAGTTCGGGTGAGCAGTTCTTC,CASGTSGSSGEQFF
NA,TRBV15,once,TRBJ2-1,TGTGCCACCAGCAGAGGTTCCCGAGTCGATGAGCAGTTCTTC,CATSRGSRVDEQFF
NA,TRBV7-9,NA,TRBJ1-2,TGTGCCAGCAGCTTAGGGGACACCTATGGCTACACCTTC,CASSLGDTYGYTF
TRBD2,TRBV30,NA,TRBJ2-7,TGTGCCTGGAGGGCTCATAGCGGGAGCCAGTCCTACGAGCAGTACTTC,CAWRAHSGSQSYEQYF
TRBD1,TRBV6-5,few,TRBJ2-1,TGTGCCAGCAGCGAGGCGACAGGGGGGGATGAGCAGTTCTTC,CASSEATGGDEQFF
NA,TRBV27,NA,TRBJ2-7,TGTGCCAGCAGTTTATCAGGGCCGCACGAGCAGTACTTC,CASSLSGPHEQYF
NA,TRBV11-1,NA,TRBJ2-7,TGTGCCAGCAGCTTGGGCAGGAATACCTACGAGCAGTACTTC,CASSLGRNTYEQYF
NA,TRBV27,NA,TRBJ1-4,TGTGCGAAAGGCAGGGGTTCCGGGAGTGAAAAACTGTTTTTT,CAKGRGSGSEKLFF
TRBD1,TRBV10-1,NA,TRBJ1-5,TGCGCCAGCAGTGATGGGGAAAGGGACAGGGGGCGAGGTCAGCCCCAGCATTTT,CASSDGERDRGRGQPQHF
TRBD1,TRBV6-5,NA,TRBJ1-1,TGTGCCAGCAGTTTGGGGGACAGGTTGAACACTGAAGCTTTCTTT,CASSLGDRLNTEAFF
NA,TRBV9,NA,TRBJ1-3,TGTGCCAGCAGCGCGCAGGACAGCCGATTCTCTGGAAACACCATATATTTT,CASSAQDSRFSGNTIYF
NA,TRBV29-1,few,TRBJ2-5,TGCAGCGTTGAGGAGGGGACCTTTGGAACCCAGTACCAAGAGACCCAGTACTTC,CSVEEGTFGTQYQETQYF